This T cell receptor (beta chain) was profiled in a study of T cell repertoires in ileal Crohn's disease. The CDR3 loop spans 13 amino acids. CDR1 SGDLS and CDR2 YYNGEE come from the germline V gene. V lost 4 bases and J lost 1, with 8 bases in between. Time point given: inflamed ileum from the surgical specimen. TCRdb's copy holds only in-frame clones and misses some; the assay was immunoSEQ multiplex PCR. The sample records approximately 13,000 clones, less than 85% being singletons. This clone turned up a few times. The sequenced material came from ileal tissue. The chain combines TRBV9 with TRBJ1-1, with a weak D call TRBD1 (5 bases). The receptor was derived from an adult with Crohn's disease. For the CDR3, the DNA is TGTGCCAGCAGCTACGGACAGAACACTGAAGCTTTCTTT. Protein product: CASSYGQNTEAFF.